The rows below give T cell receptor beta chains drawn from one sample of a study of human T cells and chemical hapten exposure. TCRdb re-derived calls from the RACE reads in MiXCR, one entry per CDR3 protein. This sample yields 190,000 or so distinct CDR3 sequences, of which around 23% are seen a single time; 2% to 2.5% belongs to the top ten. Sample: whole blood, taken in connection with sensitization to the hapten diphenylcyclopropenone (DPC). All receptors derive from a woman in her forties with alopecia areata. Some clones in this sample may be carry-over from other donors' samples. The CDR3 runs from the conserved cysteine through the conserved F or W. Fields, in order: CDR3 DNA, CDR3 protein, D gene, J gene, clone size, V gene, CDR3 length. A D gene is named only where the DNA matches it firmly. Not all rows give a size; the values are once, few, many and, for expanded clones, a class.

DNA: TGTGCCACCGGGGGGGGGCACGAGCAGTTCTTC
CDR3: CATGGGHEQFF
D: TRBD2
J: TRBJ2-1
size: few
V: TRBV6-2/TRBV6-3
length: 11

DNA: TGTGCCACCCTAACCCCCAACCGTGAAAAACTGTTTTTT
CDR3: CATLTPNREKLFF
D: NA
J: TRBJ1-4
size: few
V: TRBV28
length: 13

DNA: TGCGCCAGCAGCCACCAAGACGGCGCAACTAATGAAAAACTGTTTTTT
CDR3: CASSHQDGATNEKLFF
D: NA
J: TRBJ1-4
size: NA
V: TRBV4-1
length: 16

DNA: TGTGCCAGCAGCTTAGGTCCTCAGGGGGTTAACTACGAGCAGTACTTC
CDR3: CASSLGPQGVNYEQYF
D: TRBD1
J: TRBJ2-7
size: NA
V: TRBV7-2
length: 16

DNA: TGTGCCAGCAGCTCCCCGGGATTCTCCTACAATGAGCAGTTCTTC
CDR3: CASSSPGFSYNEQFF
D: NA
J: TRBJ2-1
size: once
V: TRBV7-2
length: 15

DNA: TGCGCCAGCAGCCAAGATCCGCGACAAGACTACGAGCAGTACTTC
CDR3: CASSQDPRQDYEQYF
D: NA
J: TRBJ2-7
size: NA
V: TRBV4-1
length: 15

DNA: TGTGCCAGTTCTTCCAGACAGGGGGCGCGGGAGCAGTACTTC
CDR3: CASSSRQGAREQYF
D: TRBD1
J: TRBJ2-7
size: many
V: TRBV27
length: 14

DNA: TGCAGTGCAGCGGGCGGGAGGGTCAATGAGCAGTTCTTC
CDR3: CSAAGGRVNEQFF
D: TRBD2
J: TRBJ2-1
size: NA
V: TRBV20-1
length: 13

DNA: TGCAGCGTCCCAGCGGGAGAGCAAGAGACCCAGTACTTC
CDR3: CSVPAGEQETQYF
D: TRBD2
J: TRBJ2-5
size: few
V: TRBV29-1
length: 13

DNA: TGTGCCAGCAGCCAGGGGACTAGCGGTTACACCGGGGAGCTGTTTTTT
CDR3: CASSQGTSGYTGELFF
D: TRBD2
J: TRBJ2-2
size: few
V: TRBV7-6
length: 16

DNA: TGTGCCAGCAGTTTAATTCCGGACAGGGGTGGGTACGAGCAGTACTTC
CDR3: CASSLIPDRGGYEQYF
D: TRBD1
J: TRBJ2-7
size: NA
V: TRBV27
length: 16

DNA: TGCAGTGCTAGCACCGACGGCTACGAGCAGTACTTC
CDR3: CSASTDGYEQYF
D: NA
J: TRBJ2-7
size: few
V: TRBV20-1
length: 12

DNA: TGCGCCAGCAGCTTGGACGGGGGACCCTACGAGCAGTACTTC
CDR3: CASSLDGGPYEQYF
D: NA
J: TRBJ2-7
size: NA
V: TRBV5-1
length: 14

DNA: TGCGCCAGCAGCCAAGGTAGCGGGTACCCCTACGAGCAGTACTTC
CDR3: CASSQGSGYPYEQYF
D: TRBD2
J: TRBJ2-7
size: NA
V: TRBV4-3
length: 15

DNA: TGCAGCGTGGAGGAGGGACTGGGAGCCTACGAGCAGTACTTC
CDR3: CSVEEGLGAYEQYF
D: NA
J: TRBJ2-7
size: NA
V: TRBV29-1
length: 14

DNA: TGTGCCAGCAGCTCCCGGACTAGCGGGTACAATGAGCAGTTCTTC
CDR3: CASSSRTSGYNEQFF
D: TRBD2
J: TRBJ2-1
size: few
V: TRBV7-8
length: 15

DNA: TGTGCCAGCGGTAGCCACACGATGACACTCCGCTACACCTTC
CDR3: CASGSHTMTLRYTF
D: NA
J: TRBJ1-2
size: NA
V: TRBV6-2/TRBV6-3
length: 14

DNA: TGTGCCAGCGAGAAACCTAGCGGGATGAACACCGGGGAGCTGTTTTTT
CDR3: CASEKPSGMNTGELFF
D: TRBD2
J: TRBJ2-2
size: NA
V: TRBV11-2
length: 16

DNA: TGTGCCAGCAGCTTCACCCTACAGGGCGACTATGGCTACACCTTC
CDR3: CASSFTLQGDYGYTF
D: NA
J: TRBJ1-2
size: few
V: TRBV9
length: 15

DNA: TGTGCCAGCAGGGGACATTGGGATCAGCCCCAGCATTTT
CDR3: CASRGHWDQPQHF
D: NA
J: TRBJ1-5
size: NA
V: TRBV6-2/TRBV6-3
length: 13

DNA: TGTGCCAGCAGCAGAGGACAGGCGAGCTCCTACAATGAGCAGTTCTTC
CDR3: CASSRGQASSYNEQFF
D: TRBD1
J: TRBJ2-1
size: NA
V: TRBV5-5
length: 16

DNA: TGCGCCAGCAGCTTCGGCGGGGCTAGCAATCAGCCCCAGCATTTT
CDR3: CASSFGGASNQPQHF
D: NA
J: TRBJ1-5
size: NA
V: TRBV5-1
length: 15

DNA: TGTGCCAGCAGTTACCGGACTAGCGGCACAGATACGCAGTATTTT
CDR3: CASSYRTSGTDTQYF
D: TRBD2
J: TRBJ2-3
size: NA
V: TRBV27
length: 15

DNA: TGTGCCACCAGCCGTCCGGGACTAGCGGGAGACGAGCAGTACTTC
CDR3: CATSRPGLAGDEQYF
D: TRBD2
J: TRBJ2-7
size: few
V: TRBV15
length: 15

DNA: TGTGCCAGCAGCCGGGAGGGCACCTACGAGCAGTACTTC
CDR3: CASSREGTYEQYF
D: TRBD2
J: TRBJ2-7
size: NA
V: TRBV7-2
length: 13

DNA: TGTGCCAGCAGTTATAGCGGGAGGGGTGAGCAGTTCTTC
CDR3: CASSYSGRGEQFF
D: TRBD2
J: TRBJ2-1
size: NA
V: TRBV3-1
length: 13

DNA: TGTGCCAGCAGTCGGACAGTAGCAGATACGCAGTATTTT
CDR3: CASSRTVADTQYF
D: NA
J: TRBJ2-3
size: few
V: TRBV6-5
length: 13